These T cell receptor beta chains were read from a single sample in a study of OX40 agonist ivuxolimab in advanced cancers. Generated by immunoSEQ multiplex PCR, the TCRdb table keeps only in-frame clones and is missing some. The sample consists of about 54,000 clones, roughly 89% of them appearing once. Source: CD4+ or CD8+ T cells sorted from blood, taken in a trial of the OX40 agonist ivuxolimab. These TCRs come from an adult with an advanced solid tumor such as melanoma, head and neck, liver or kidney cancer. CDR3s include the opening cysteine and the closing phenylalanine or tryptophan. D genes are given only for firm matches. Size is omitted from some rows. Given values are once, few, many or a class for expanded clones.

V gene	clone size	D gene	J gene	CDR3 DNA	CDR3 protein
TRBV18	-	-	TRBJ2-2	TGTGCCAGCTCACCAGGACAGTCGAACACCGGGGAGCTGTTTTTT	CASSPGQSNTGELFF
TRBV9	-	-	TRBJ2-5	TGTGCCAGCAGCGTGGCGGGACTCCAAGAGACCCAGTACTTC	CASSVAGLQETQYF
TRBV19	-	TRBD2	TRBJ2-2	TGTGCCAGTAGTACAACGGGACTAGCGGGGGGATCCACCGGGGAGCTGTTTTTT	CASSTTGLAGGSTGELFF
TRBV6-1	-	-	TRBJ2-7	TGTGCCAGCAGTGGACAGACCAACTACGAGCAGTACTTC	CASSGQTNYEQYF
TRBV30	-	TRBD1	TRBJ1-3	TGTGCCTGCGGACAGGGGGCTGGAAACACCATATATTTT	CACGQGAGNTIYF
TRBV11-2	-	TRBD1	TRBJ1-5	TGTGCCAGCAGCATTGGACAGGGGGCTCAGCCCCAGCATTTT	CASSIGQGAQPQHF
TRBV7-9	-	TRBD1	TRBJ2-3	TGTGCCAGCAGCCGACGACAGGGGGGGACCACAGATACGCAGTATTTT	CASSRRQGGTTDTQYF
TRBV5-1	-	-	TRBJ2-3	TGCGCCAGCAGCCCCAAAAACTCCCCCCAGGGTGGAGATACGCAGTATTTT	CASSPKNSPQGGDTQYF
TRBV10-3	-	-	TRBJ1-2	TGTGCCATCAGTGGGAACAGCTATGGCTACACCTTC	CAISGNSYGYTF
TRBV18	-	-	TRBJ2-7	TGTGCCAGCTCAAGGGGGACGGTCTCCTACGAGCAGTACTTC	CASSRGTVSYEQYF
TRBV30	few	TRBD1	TRBJ1-4	TGTGCCTGGAGGCGTCGGGACAGCGGTGAAAAACTGTTTTTT	CAWRRRDSGEKLFF
TRBV16	once	-	TRBJ2-7	TGTGCCAGCAGCCAATCCAGGCAGGGACTCTACGAGCAGTACTTC	CASSQSRQGLYEQYF
TRBV2	-	-	TRBJ2-1	TGTGCCAGCACTCGGGTCGCGGCAGGTGAGCAGTTCTTC	CASTRVAAGEQFF
TRBV11-2	once	TRBD2	TRBJ2-3	TGTGCCAGCAGCTTCGGGACTAGCGGGAGGGCCCTCACAGATACGCAGTATTTT	CASSFGTSGRALTDTQYF
TRBV9	-	-	TRBJ2-6	TGTGCCAGCAGCGACTACCAGGGCGTTCTCTCTGGGGCCAACGTCCTGACTTTC	CASSDYQGVLSGANVLTF
TRBV7-9	-	-	TRBJ2-7	TGTGCCAGCAGCTTATCGCCCCCAGGTCCTGGGGAGCAGTACTTC	CASSLSPPGPGEQYF
TRBV30	-	TRBD2	TRBJ2-3	TGTGCCTGGAGTGTAGGTAGCGGGAACACAGATACGCAGTATTTT	CAWSVGSGNTDTQYF
TRBV4-1	-	-	TRBJ2-5	TGCGCCAGCAGCCAACTGTCGGCTCGGGAGACCCAGTACTTC	CASSQLSARETQYF
TRBV10-3	-	TRBD2	TRBJ2-2	TGTGCCATCGGGCTAAGTAGGAGCGGGGAGACCGGGGAGCTGTTTTTT	CAIGLSRSGETGELFF
TRBV6-5	once	-	TRBJ2-7	TGTGCCAGCAGTTACTCAAATGGGGGAGGCTACGAGCAGTACTTC	CASSYSNGGGYEQYF
TRBV5-1	-	-	TRBJ1-1	TGCGCCAGCACGACGGGACAAGTGAACACTGAAGCTTTCTTT	CASTTGQVNTEAFF
TRBV12-5	-	-	TRBJ2-1	TGTGCTAGTGGCCGGACGAACTCCTACAATGAGCAGTTCTTC	CASGRTNSYNEQFF
TRBV13	-	-	TRBJ2-1	TGTGCCAGCAGCGCCAGCGGGCGCTCCTACAATGAGCAGTTCTTC	CASSASGRSYNEQFF
TRBV2	-	TRBD1	TRBJ2-1	TGTGCCAGCAGTGACACAGGGGTAGGCAATTTACAGGGTGAGCAGTTCTTC	CASSDTGVGNLQGEQFF
TRBV6-1	-	-	TRBJ1-1	TGTGCCAGCAGTGGACACCTACTCACACTGAAGTGGGACTTT	CASSGHLLTLKWDF
TRBV25-1	-	-	TRBJ2-2	TGTGCCAGCAGTACTTACCCCTCAGTCGGGGAGCTGTTTTTT	CASSTYPSVGELFF
TRBV10-3	-	-	TRBJ1-3	TGTGCCATCAGTGAGTCGGGCTACACCATATATTTT	CAISESGYTIYF
TRBV2	-	-	TRBJ1-6	TGTGCCAGCAGTGAGTGGGGTTCACCCCTCCACTTT	CASSEWGSPLHF
TRBV29-1	-	TRBD1	TRBJ2-2	TGCAGCGCCCGCCCCGCCGACAGGGGGCACACCGGGGAGCTGTTTTTT	CSARPADRGHTGELFF
TRBV28	-	TRBD1	TRBJ1-5	TGTGCCAGCAGTACTCCACAGGGGGGGTATCAGCCCCAGCATTTT	CASSTPQGGYQPQHF
TRBV28	-	-	TRBJ2-1	TGTGCCAGCAGCTTCGCGTCAGGCCACCTGCATGAGCAGTTCTTC	CASSFASGHLHEQFF
TRBV28	-	-	TRBJ2-3	TGTGCCAGCAGCCCATCACGGCGCGGGACGCAGTATTTT	CASSPSRRGTQYF
TRBV28	-	-	TRBJ1-2	TGTGCCTCGGTTGCTAACTATGGCTACACCTTC	CASVANYGYTF
TRBV6-6	once	-	TRBJ1-1	TGTGCCAGCACTGGATGGAACACTGAAGCTTTCTTT	CASTGWNTEAFF
TRBV28	-	-	TRBJ2-3	TGTGCCAGCAGTTTATACCAGGGCTCCCAAGATACGCAGTATTTT	CASSLYQGSQDTQYF
TRBV18	-	-	TRBJ2-7	TGTGCCAGCTCACCACAGGGTTCCTACGAGCAGTACTTC	CASSPQGSYEQYF
TRBV2	-	TRBD1	TRBJ1-6	TGTGCCAGCGAGGGAACCGGGACAGCCATTTCACCCCTCCACTTT	CASEGTGTAISPLHF
TRBV9	-	-	TRBJ2-1	TGTGCCAGCAGCCCCCGACTAGGTGTATCTTCCAATGAGCAGTTCTTC	CASSPRLGVSSNEQFF
TRBV4-1	-	-	TRBJ1-2	TGCGCCAGCAGCCAAGATTCGGTTATAGGAGGCTACACCTTC	CASSQDSVIGGYTF
TRBV27	-	-	TRBJ1-2	TGTGCCAGCAGTTCAGGGTGGTCGAATGGCTACACCTTC	CASSSGWSNGYTF
TRBV2	-	-	TRBJ2-3	TGTGCCAGCGCCAGGCGGGGCACAGATACGCAGTATTTT	CASARRGTDTQYF
TRBV18	-	TRBD1	TRBJ1-2	TGTGCCAGCTCACCCGACAGGGCTGGCTACACCTTC	CASSPDRAGYTF
TRBV6-1	-	TRBD1	TRBJ2-5	TGTGCCAGCCATCGGGACAGGGCAACACAAGAGACCCAGTACTTC	CASHRDRATQETQYF
TRBV19	-	TRBD1	TRBJ1-5	TGTGCCAGTAGTAAAGGGACAGGAGAGGTTCAGCCCCAGCATTTT	CASSKGTGEVQPQHF
TRBV5-1	-	-	TRBJ1-1	TGCGCCAGCAGTTCCGGGTGGAACACTGAAGCTTTCTTT	CASSSGWNTEAFF
TRBV11-1	-	TRBD2	TRBJ2-1	TGTGCCAGCAGCTTATCTTTAGCGGGAGTGGGGAATGAGCAGTTCTTC	CASSLSLAGVGNEQFF
TRBV6-1	-	-	TRBJ2-3	TGTGCCAGCACGCCAGGGTGGAGCACAGATACGCAGTATTTT	CASTPGWSTDTQYF
TRBV19	-	-	TRBJ2-1	TGTGCCAGTCAGGAGGGCCATCCCTACAATGAGCAGTTCTTC	CASQEGHPYNEQFF